The sample holds one count of the clone carrying this TCR beta chain. Its target is unknown. Germline V gene data show CDR1 as GTSNPN and CDR2 as SVGIG (reference sequence). The V end lost 7 bases, the J end lost 5 bases, and 15 bases lay between the germline ends. The CDR3 spans 12 residues. The source of the sample is a study of post-analysis software for immune sequencing data. Study background: Courses of disease covered relapsing-remitting, secondary progressive and progressive-relapsing multiple sclerosis.

Carried by the TCR beta cDNA libraries were unique molecular identifiers. T cells numbering roughly 1 to 10 million yielded some 500,000 cDNA molecules. MiXCR was run by TCRdb on the PCR reads, yielding one entry per CDR3 protein. The sample holds around 770,000 distinct CDR3 sequences, around 42% seen once. Study-wide results and caveats: The normalized Chao1 diversity of multiple sclerosis patients was significantly lower than that of controls. Under the F measure, samples that were prepared in one batch clustered strongly together. The study found TRBV5-6, TRBV5-1 and TRBV20-1 among five or six TRBV segments more frequent in patients than controls.

This sequence originates from a girl between 10 and 17 years old with multiple sclerosis. The sample consisted of blood. V is TRBV30 and J is TRBJ2-7; tentative D call: TRBD1 (6 bases). CDR3 sequence: CASQQGTHEQYF. CDR3 sequence (DNA): TGTGCCTCACAGCAGGGGACCCACGAGCAGTACTTC.